What follows are 14 T cell receptor beta chains derived from one specimen sequenced in a study of tissue T cells after allogeneic stem cell transplantation (dated by TCRdb to between 2022 and 2023). The library came from the immunoSEQ multiplex PCR assay. What TCRdb holds here is the immuneACCESS table cut down to in-frame rearrangements. Part of the clones is not present; checked against another copy, under half of the missing clones reflect an unresolved V gene, and the others are unexplained. The sample table contains around 6,500 clones; only one count was recorded for roughly half of them. The ten largest clonotypes hold 7.8% of the sample. According to the study, the label for this sample's time point signals: mouse harvest day 7 after allogeneic transplant. Each mouse graft, delivered by tail vein injection, combined 10^6 splenic CD5+ T cells with 10^7 T-cell-depleted bone marrow cells. Source material: gut tissue. The source of these receptors is a female BALB/c mouse given C57BL/6 T cells with graft-versus-host disease after an allogeneic hematopoietic cell transplant.

This clone was seen a handful of times. The gene symbols are mouse symbols. The CDR3 end is not reached by the read, which stops 1 residue before it; the germline J gene fills it in. The sample holds other DNA sequences that translate to the same CDR3. The chain couples TRBV12-1 to TRBJ1-2; perhaps TRBD1 as D (6 bases). With 4 bases removed from V and 3 bases from J, the gap between germline ends came to 14 bases. CDR1 and CDR2 (germline): SGHSN, HYEKVE. CDR3 length: 14 residues. The CDR3 reads CASSRQGRDSDYTF. The CDR3 DNA, read in part, is TGTGCCAGCTCCCGTCAGGGGAGGGACTCCGACTACACC.

By share, this clone counts as medium-sized (0.01 to 0.1%). Gene names denote mouse genes. The read gets to within 1 residue of the CDR3 end, and the germline J gene fills in the rest. This chain uses TRBV12-2 with TRBJ1-3; D is unresolved. This CDR3 has 14 amino acids. Trimming left V 3 bases short and J 0 bases short, with 8 bases between. Germline CDR1 SGHLS, CDR2 HYDKME. Incomplete CDR3 DNA: TGTGCCAGCTCTTTCGATTATTCTGGAAATACGCTCTAT. Translating it yields CASSFDYSGNTLY. The whole CDR3 protein is CASSFDYSGNTLYF.

Comment on this clone: Gene names follow the mouse nomenclature. Read coverage stops 1 residue before the CDR3 terminus; the germline J gene supplies the remainder. The chain recombines TRBV15 with TRBJ2-1, with TRBD2 matching 8 bases. Germline V gives CDR1 SGHND, CDR2 FRSKSL. The V gene end was trimmed by 2 bases and the J gene end by 4 bases; junction bases not matched to a gene: 1. This CDR3 spans 14 amino acids. The CDR3 sequence: CASSLPGGYAEQFF. Incomplete CDR3 DNA: TGTGCCAGCAGTTTACCTGGGGGGTATGCTGAGCAGTTC.

Concerning this clone: Any gene name here is a mouse gene name. The read ends 1 residue early relative to the CDR3; the germline J gene fills the gap. The chain links TRBV12-2 to TRBJ2-7; 8 bases agree with TRBD2. Germline V gene lookup returns CDR1 SGHLS and CDR2 HYDKME. J gave up 4 bases and V 2 bases, and 6 bases lay outside the gene matches. CDR3 length equals 14 residues. CDR3 residues: CASSPRGGGYEQYF. CDR3 bases read: TGTGCCAGCTCTCCCCGGGGGGGCGGATATGAACAGTAC.

This clone was seen a handful of times. The gene symbols are mouse symbols. The CDR3 goes on 1 residue after the read ends, and that part is filled in from the germline J gene. The V call is TRBV15, the J call TRBJ2-7; 14 positions agree with TRBD2. Germline V gene sequence: CDR1 SGHND, CDR2 FRSKSL. V dropped 6 bases and J dropped 6; count of bases not matched to a gene: 4. The CDR3 length is 14 residues. The DNA read from the CDR3 is TGTGCCAGCAGCCGGGACTGGGGGGGCGCTGAACAGTAC. Its protein is CASSRDWGGAEQY. The full CDR3 protein reads CASSRDWGGAEQYF.

On this clone itself: Gene labels here are mouse ones. The CDR3 goes on 1 residue after the read ends, and that part is filled in from the germline J gene. J is TRBJ2-5 and V is TRBV23; the D call of TRBD2 is as the table states it, not checked on the DNA. Per the germline V gene, CDR1 is KGHTA and CDR2 is FQNQQP. CDR3 length equals 14 residues. The sequenced CDR3 bases are TGCTCCAGCAGTCAGAGGACTGGCCAAGACACCCAGTAC. Translating gives CSSSQRTGQDTQY. The full CDR3 protein is CSSSQRTGQDTQYF.

This clone was picked up a small number of times. The genes are named according to mouse. The CDR3 goes on 1 residue after the read ends, and that part is filled in from the germline J gene. The V call is TRBV13-1, the J call TRBJ1-1; D is perhaps TRBD1 (6 bases). This CDR3 comprises 14 residues. Trimming cost V 2 bases and J 0 bases, with 8 bases left between them. Germline V gene data show CDR1 as NSHNY and CDR2 as SYGAGN. CDR3: CASSEQGTNTEVFF. The sequenced CDR3 bases are TGTGCCAGCAGTGAGCAGGGGACAAACACAGAAGTCTTC.

Comments on this clone: Mouse germline and gene names are used. The read terminates 1 residue before the CDR3 end, so the remaining end is supplied by the germline J gene. The rearrangement links TRBV3 to TRBJ2-5; D possibly uses TRBD1 or TRBD2 (5 bases each). Germline lookup yields CDR1 SNHLY and CDR2 FYNGKV (reference sequence). Deletions cut 2 bases from V and 3 bases from J, with 9 bases between. The CDR3 runs 14 residues. The sequenced part of the CDR3 DNA is TGTGCCAGCAGCTTACCGGGACGGCAAGACACCCAGTAC. Amino acids: CASSLPGRQDTQY. In full, the CDR3 is CASSLPGRQDTQYF. The complete variable domain, with remaining parts taken from reference TRBV3 and TRBJ2-5, reads GPKVLQIPSHQIIDMGQMVTLNCDPVSNHLYFYWYKQILGQQMEFLVNFYNGKVMEKSKLFKDQFSVERPDGSYFTLKIQPTALEDSAVYFCASSLPGRQDTQYFGPGTRLLVL.

As to this clone: Germline and genes here are mouse. Read data end 1 residue before the CDR3 end; the end is taken from the germline J gene. This chain connects TRBV3 to TRBJ2-4; 7 bases are a match to TRBD2. The CDR3 is 14 residues long. Germline CDR1 reads SNHLY; CDR2 reads FYNGKV (reference sequence). Trimming removed 1 base from V and 4 bases from J; junction bases left unmatched: 2. CDR3 sequence reads: CASSLETGKNTLYF. The covered CDR3 bases are TGTGCCAGCAGCTTAGAGACTGGGAAAAACACCTTGTAC. Drawing the rest from reference TRBV3 and TRBJ2-4, the complete variable domain is GPKVLQIPSHQIIDMGQMVTLNCDPVSNHLYFYWYKQILGQQMEFLVNFYNGKVMEKSKLFKDQFSVERPDGSYFTLKIQPTALEDSAVYFCASSLETGKNTLYFGAGTRLSVL.

As regards this clone: Germline and genes here are mouse. The CDR3 end falls 1 residue outside the read, so it is completed with the germline J gene. The rearrangement joins TRBV26 to TRBJ1-4; weak D call: TRBD1 (6 bases). Trimming pared 8 bases from V and 0 bases from J, leaving 10 bases between. This CDR3 has 14 residues. In germline, CDR1 is KGHPV, CDR2 FQNQEV (reference sequence). The sequenced part of the CDR3 DNA is TGTGCCAGCGCCGGGACAATTTCCAACGAAAGATTATTT. It translates to CASAGTISNERLF. In full, the CDR3 reads CASAGTISNERLFF.

For this clone: Gene names follow the mouse nomenclature. CDR3 DNA (partial): TGTGCCAGCAGCCCGGACTGGGGGGGCTATGCTGAGCAGTTC. Translating it yields CASSPDWGGYAEQF. The entire CDR3 protein is CASSPDWGGYAEQFF. J is TRBJ2-1 and V is TRBV3; 12 bases fit TRBD2. The read falls 1 residue short of the CDR3 end, and the missing part is taken from the germline J gene. This CDR3 is 15 amino acids long. Looked up from germline, CDR1 is SNHLY and CDR2 is FYNGKV (reference sequence). The V segment lost 5 bases and the J segment 3 bases; nucleotides outside the gene matches: 2. The entire variable domain, with the rest obtained from reference TRBV3 and TRBJ2-1, is as follows: GPKVLQIPSHQIIDMGQMVTLNCDPVSNHLYFYWYKQILGQQMEFLVNFYNGKVMEKSKLFKDQFSVERPDGSYFTLKIQPTALEDSAVYFCASSPDWGGYAEQFFGPGTRLTVL.

Concerning this clone: Genes and germline are mouse. The CDR3 loop is CASSGQGWNSPLYF. The sequenced part of the CDR3 DNA is TGTGCCAGCTCTGGACAGGGGTGGAATTCGCCCCTCTAC. This rearrangement joins TRBV12-1 to TRBJ1-6, with 9 bases fitting TRBD1. The read falls 1 residue short of the CDR3 end, and the missing part is taken from the germline J gene. Being an ORF, TRBJ1-6 has a function that is uncertain. From germline, CDR1 is SGHSN and CDR2 HYEKVE. This CDR3 is 14 amino acids long. V dropped 3 bases and J dropped 7; count of bases not matched to a gene: 3.

This clone has more than one count but fewer than ten. Gene names are the mouse ones. CDR3 DNA (partial): TGCTCCAGCAGTCGAGACATCAACACAGAAGTCTTC. Residues: CSSSRDINTEVF. The whole CDR3 protein reads CSSSRDINTEVFF. This rearrangement joins TRBV23 to TRBJ1-1; TRBD1 is the table's D call and was not checked against the DNA. The observed sequence ends 1 residue before the CDR3 terminus, with the missing tail filled in from the germline J gene. This CDR3 is 13 amino acids long. Germline values: CDR1 KGHTA, CDR2 FQNQQP.

In the case of this clone: Mouse gene names apply. CDR3 bases read: TGTGCCAGCAGCCGGACAAATAACAACCAGGCTCCGCTT. It specifies CASSRTNNNQAPL. From start to end, the CDR3 is CASSRTNNNQAPLF. The chain joins TRBV3 to TRBJ1-5; a possible D gene is TRBD1 (5 bases). Read data end 1 residue before the CDR3 end; the end is taken from the germline J gene. V was cut by 5 bases and J by 0 bases, with 8 bases left in between. Germline values: CDR1 SNHLY, CDR2 FYNGKV (reference sequence). The CDR3 is 14 residues long. Based on the CDR3 plus reference TRBV3 and TRBJ1-5, the full variable domain is GPKVLQIPSHQIIDMGQMVTLNCDPVSNHLYFYWYKQILGQQMEFLVNFYNGKVMEKSKLFKDQFSVERPDGSYFTLKIQPTALEDSAVYFCASSRTNNNQAPLFGEGTRLSVL.